This passage covers 8 T cell receptor beta chains from one sample sequenced in a study of OX40 agonist ivuxolimab in advanced cancers. Sequencing was performed with immunoSEQ multiplex PCR; in TCRdb, only in-frame clones are kept and a portion is missing. The sample has approximately 73,000 clones; more than 80% are singletons. Sequenced material: CD4+ or CD8+ T cells sorted from blood, taken in a trial of the OX40 agonist ivuxolimab. Receptors were obtained from an adult with an advanced solid tumor such as melanoma, head and neck, liver or kidney cancer.

The CDR3 DNA is TGTGCCAGCAGCCAAGATGGACAGGGAACGGCACCCCTCCACTTT. Amino acid sequence: CASSQDGQGTAPLHF. The V call is TRBV4-2, the J call TRBJ1-6, with 8 bases matching TRBD1. This CDR3 has 15 amino acids. The V gene's germline CDR1 is LGHNA and CDR2 YNFKEQ. After removal of 0 bases from V and 11 bases from J, the junction contained 6 bases not matched to a gene.

The chain couples TRBV5-4 to TRBJ2-2; TRBD1 aligns across 8 bases. V shed 3 bases and J 7 bases; nucleotides not matched to a gene: 8. CDR3 length: 15 residues. Germline CDR1 and CDR2: SGHNT and YYREEE (reference sequence). The CDR3 is CASSSPDRVGGELFF. The DNA for the CDR3 is TGTGCCAGCAGCTCCCCGGACAGGGTGGGCGGGGAGCTGTTTTTT.

The chain combines TRBV25-1 with TRBJ2-7, with a possible D match to TRBD2 (5 bases). The length of the CDR3 is 15 residues. V was clipped by 1 base and J by 5 bases, with 15 bases between them. The germline gives CDR1 MGHDK, CDR2 SYGVNS. In DNA, the CDR3 is TGTGCCAGCAGTGAATTTGCCCGGGAAATGGACGAGCAGTACTTC. It encodes CASSEFAREMDEQYF.

The rearrangement joins TRBV7-9 to TRBJ2-1; 7 bases agree with TRBD1. With V trimmed by 6 bases and J by 0 bases, 5 bases remained unmatched. Germline CDR1 SEHNR, CDR2 FQNEAQ (reference sequence). The CDR3 consists of 15 residues. In nucleotides, the CDR3 is TGTGCCAGCAGTTTCCGGGACAGCTCCTACAATGAGCAGTTCTTC. It encodes CASSFRDSSYNEQFF. Looking up the rest from reference TRBV7-9 and TRBJ2-1 gives the full variable domain: DTGVSQNPRHKITKRGQNVTFRCDPISEHNRLYWYRQTLGQGPEFLTYFQNEAQLEKSRLLSDRFSAERPKGSFSTLEIQRTEQGDSAMYLCASSFRDSSYNEQFFGPGTRLTVL.

The chain is built from TRBV13 and TRBJ2-5; D is undetermined. There are 13 residues in the CDR3. Germline V lookup: CDR1 PRHDT, CDR2 FYEKMQ (reference sequence). V was clipped by 2 bases and J by 5 bases, with 9 bases between them. In DNA form, the CDR3 reads TGTGCCAGCAGCTTACCCGGAATCGAGACCCAGTACTTC. Its protein product is CASSLPGIETQYF.

The chain has TRBV7-3 and TRBJ2-7, with D possibly matching TRBD2 (6 bases). V lost 5 bases and J lost 7, with 12 bases in between. The germline CDR1 and CDR2 sequences are SGHTA and FQGTGA. This CDR3 has 12 amino acids. CDR3 nucleotides: TGTGCCAGCAGCCAAACAGGAGGGGAGCAGTACTTC. This sequence encodes CASSQTGGEQYF.

The rearrangement joins TRBV11-3 to TRBJ2-1; 10 bases agree with TRBD2. The CDR3 length is 15 residues. Germline V gene data show CDR1 as SGHNT and CDR2 as YENEEA. Trimming removed 2 bases from V and 4 bases from J; junction bases left unmatched: 2. Here the CDR3 DNA reads TGTGCCAGCAGCTTATCAGCGGGGGGGTACAATGAGCAGTTCTTC. Translated: CASSLSAGGYNEQFF. Using reference TRBV11-3 and TRBJ2-1 for the parts outside the CDR3, the full variable domain is EAGVVQSPRYKIIEKKQPVAFWCNPISGHNTLYWYLQNLGQGPELLIRYENEEAVDDSQLPKDRFSAERLKGVDSTLKIQPAELGDSAVYLCASSLSAGGYNEQFFGPGTRLTVL.

The V and J genes are TRBV7-3 and TRBJ1-6; D unresolved. Germline V gives CDR1 SGHTA, CDR2 FQGTGA. The CDR3 loop spans 13 amino acids. The V end was cut by 0 bases, the J end by 7 bases, with 4 bases between. The CDR3 DNA follows: TGTGCCAGCAGCTTAACTGGGAATTCACCCCTCCACTTT. It specifies CASSLTGNSPLHF.